A selection of T cell receptor beta chains follows, all from one sample in a study of blood T cell repertoires in COVID-19. Assay: immunoSEQ multiplex PCR; the TCRdb copy retains only in-frame clones and omits some. The sample records 200,000 to 250,000 clones, over 70% being singletons. The sequencing input was PBMCs or T cells enriched from blood (not recorded which). The receptors were sampled from a woman aged 25 to 45 who had been exposed to COVID-19. The conserved cysteine and the conserved F or W are not part of the CDR3 here. Each record gives: CDR3 protein, V gene, J gene, clone size. Size tells how often a clone was seen (once, few, many) or the class of an expanded clone, and some rows leave it out.

CDR3 protein: ASSLARGNEQF; V gene: TRBV28; J gene: TRBJ2-1; clone size: .
CDR3 protein: ASSEFGATYEQY; V gene: TRBV2; J gene: TRBJ2-7; clone size: .
CDR3 protein: ASSSSGASYNEQF; V gene: TRBV6-5; J gene: TRBJ2-1; clone size: .
CDR3 protein: ASSWLERGKAKNIQY; V gene: TRBV5-1; J gene: TRBJ2-4; clone size: .
CDR3 protein: ASSERGGNTIY; V gene: TRBV6-4; J gene: TRBJ1-3; clone size: .
CDR3 protein: ASSLTRDRALGELF; V gene: TRBV2; J gene: TRBJ1-4; clone size: .
CDR3 protein: ASRTGSNQPQH; V gene: TRBV27; J gene: TRBJ1-5; clone size: .
CDR3 protein: ASGFPRRGQEQF; V gene: TRBV12-5; J gene: TRBJ2-1; clone size: .
CDR3 protein: ASSEGQSNTEAF; V gene: TRBV2; J gene: TRBJ1-1; clone size: .
CDR3 protein: SVVVTEAF; V gene: TRBV29-1; J gene: TRBJ1-1; clone size: .
CDR3 protein: AWSRDRATDTQY; V gene: TRBV30; J gene: TRBJ2-3; clone size: once
CDR3 protein: ASSRRTGSSYGYT; V gene: TRBV6-6; J gene: TRBJ1-2; clone size: .
CDR3 protein: ASSSGQQETQY; V gene: TRBV7-8; J gene: TRBJ2-5; clone size: .
CDR3 protein: ASSSGTSGSVTETQY; V gene: TRBV7-9; J gene: TRBJ2-5; clone size: .
CDR3 protein: ASSVSSGFSDEQF; V gene: TRBV9; J gene: TRBJ2-1; clone size: .
CDR3 protein: ASSLRDRAIGWGEKLF; V gene: TRBV28; J gene: TRBJ1-4; clone size: .
CDR3 protein: ASGLAPYPGRGGYT; V gene: TRBV12-5; J gene: TRBJ1-2; clone size: .
CDR3 protein: ASSSGQGLTNEKLF; V gene: TRBV5-4; J gene: TRBJ1-4; clone size: .
CDR3 protein: ASSLTPGQGAHEQF; V gene: TRBV5-1; J gene: TRBJ2-1; clone size: .